These T cell receptor beta chains were read from a single sample in a study of PD-L1 blockade in urothelial cancer. Clones were sequenced by immunoSEQ multiplex PCR, and TCRdb holds only the in-frame ones, with some missing. The table records tens of thousands of clones, 82% of them present only once. The sample in question was PBMCs, obtained around atezolizumab (anti-PD-L1) treatment. Source of these receptors: a man in his 70s with urothelial cancer. CDR3s include the opening cysteine and the closing phenylalanine or tryptophan. Each record gives: J gene, clone size, V gene, D gene, CDR3 protein, CDR3 DNA. D genes are given only for firm matches. Clone size is not always given. Where it is, it says once, few, many or a class for expanded clones.

j_call: TRBJ1-3
clone_size: once
v_call: TRBV2
d_call: .
cdr3_aa: CASSEERDSGNTIYF
cdr3_nt: TGTGCCAGCAGTGAAGAGCGAGACTCTGGAAACACCATATATTTT

j_call: TRBJ1-3
clone_size: .
v_call: TRBV7-8
d_call: TRBD1
cdr3_aa: CASSQRQGDGNTIYF
cdr3_nt: TGTGCCAGCAGCCAGCGACAGGGAGATGGAAACACCATATATTTT

j_call: TRBJ2-5
clone_size: .
v_call: TRBV2
d_call: .
cdr3_aa: CASKRDIQETQYF
cdr3_nt: TGTGCCAGCAAGCGGGACATCCAAGAGACCCAGTACTTC

j_call: TRBJ2-7
clone_size: .
v_call: TRBV15
d_call: .
cdr3_aa: CATSTDPIGGEQYF
cdr3_nt: TGTGCCACCAGCACGGACCCCATCGGCGGGGAGCAGTACTTC

j_call: TRBJ2-1
clone_size: .
v_call: TRBV28
d_call: TRBD2
cdr3_aa: CASTLRGRENEQFF
cdr3_nt: TGTGCCAGCACCCTTCGCGGGAGGGAGAATGAGCAGTTCTTC

j_call: TRBJ1-5
clone_size: .
v_call: TRBV19
d_call: .
cdr3_aa: CASSPPNRDHQPQHF
cdr3_nt: TGTGCCAGTAGTCCCCCCAACAGGGATCATCAGCCCCAGCATTTT

j_call: TRBJ2-5
clone_size: .
v_call: TRBV18
d_call: .
cdr3_aa: CASSLQGGETQYF
cdr3_nt: TGTGCCAGCTCACTGCAGGGGGGAGAGACCCAGTACTTC

j_call: TRBJ1-2
clone_size: .
v_call: TRBV28
d_call: .
cdr3_aa: CASSLSTGRNTF
cdr3_nt: TGTGCCAGCAGTTTATCCACAGGGAGAAACACCTTC

j_call: TRBJ2-7
clone_size: .
v_call: TRBV29-1
d_call: TRBD1
cdr3_aa: CSVFWAGQGAFEQYF
cdr3_nt: TGCAGCGTTTTTTGGGCGGGACAGGGGGCTTTCGAGCAGTACTTC

j_call: TRBJ2-7
clone_size: .
v_call: TRBV10-3
d_call: TRBD1
cdr3_aa: CAISDGQARGYEQYF
cdr3_nt: TGTGCCATCAGTGATGGACAGGCCCGTGGTTACGAGCAGTACTTC

j_call: TRBJ1-5
clone_size: .
v_call: TRBV2
d_call: .
cdr3_aa: CASSATRDQPQHF
cdr3_nt: TGTGCCAGCAGTGCAACCCGGGATCAGCCCCAGCATTTT

j_call: TRBJ2-7
clone_size: once
v_call: TRBV5-1
d_call: .
cdr3_aa: CASSEDFGEQYF
cdr3_nt: TGCGCCAGCAGCGAGGACTTTGGTGAGCAGTACTTC

j_call: TRBJ1-5
clone_size: .
v_call: TRBV28
d_call: .
cdr3_aa: CASSYGGSQPQHF
cdr3_nt: TGTGCCAGCAGTTACGGGGGAAGTCAGCCCCAGCATTTT

j_call: TRBJ2-3
clone_size: .
v_call: TRBV6-5
d_call: TRBD2
cdr3_aa: CASAPRGGITDTQYF
cdr3_nt: TGTGCCAGCGCCCCCCGGGGGGGTATTACAGATACGCAGTATTTT

j_call: TRBJ1-4
clone_size: .
v_call: TRBV11-2
d_call: .
cdr3_aa: CASSLLLNEKLFF
cdr3_nt: TGTGCCAGCAGCTTACTACTTAATGAAAAACTGTTTTTT

j_call: TRBJ2-3
clone_size: .
v_call: TRBV5-8
d_call: TRBD2
cdr3_aa: CASSPGLAESQDTQYF
cdr3_nt: TGTGCCAGCAGCCCGGGACTAGCGGAGTCCCAAGATACGCAGTATTTT

j_call: TRBJ2-3
clone_size: .
v_call: TRBV28
d_call: .
cdr3_aa: CASTSGEGGDTQYF
cdr3_nt: TGTGCCAGCACTTCTGGGGAAGGGGGAGATACGCAGTATTTT

j_call: TRBJ2-3
clone_size: .
v_call: TRBV6-5
d_call: TRBD1
cdr3_aa: CASSRGQGTDTQYF
cdr3_nt: TGTGCCAGCAGTAGAGGACAGGGAACAGATACGCAGTATTTT

j_call: TRBJ1-2
clone_size: .
v_call: TRBV2
d_call: TRBD1
cdr3_aa: CASIAGQNYGYTF
cdr3_nt: TGTGCCAGCATTGCGGGACAGAACTATGGCTACACCTTC

j_call: TRBJ1-2
clone_size: .
v_call: TRBV13
d_call: .
cdr3_aa: CASSLPGIGFYGYTF
cdr3_nt: TGTGCCAGCAGCTTACCAGGGATAGGTTTCTATGGCTACACCTTC

j_call: TRBJ2-3
clone_size: .
v_call: TRBV5-1
d_call: .
cdr3_aa: CASSGDRRGTDTQYF
cdr3_nt: TGCGCCAGCAGCGGCGACAGACGTGGCACAGATACGCAGTATTTT

j_call: TRBJ2-1
clone_size: .
v_call: TRBV12-5
d_call: .
cdr3_aa: CASGIGRDHYNEQFF
cdr3_nt: TGTGCTAGTGGGATTGGGCGGGATCATTACAATGAGCAGTTCTTC

j_call: TRBJ2-6
clone_size: once
v_call: TRBV2
d_call: TRBD2
cdr3_aa: CASRPAGGGSSGANVLTF
cdr3_nt: TGTGCCAGCAGGCCTGCGGGGGGTGGAAGCTCTGGGGCCAACGTCCTGACTTTC

j_call: TRBJ1-2
clone_size: .
v_call: TRBV5-4
d_call: .
cdr3_aa: CASSPAAGLNYGYTF
cdr3_nt: TGTGCCAGCAGCCCCGCCGCAGGTTTAAACTATGGCTACACCTTC

j_call: TRBJ2-1
clone_size: .
v_call: TRBV5-5
d_call: .
cdr3_aa: CASSLIQMYNEQFF
cdr3_nt: TGTGCCAGCAGCTTGATACAGATGTACAATGAGCAGTTCTTC

j_call: TRBJ1-1
clone_size: .
v_call: TRBV6-5
d_call: .
cdr3_aa: CASSYSLGEAEAFF
cdr3_nt: TGTGCCAGCAGTTACTCGCTGGGGGAGGCTGAAGCTTTCTTT

j_call: TRBJ2-4
clone_size: .
v_call: TRBV6-5
d_call: TRBD2
cdr3_aa: CASKAGELAKNIQYF
cdr3_nt: TGTGCCAGCAAGGCGGGAGAGTTAGCCAAAAACATTCAGTACTTC

j_call: TRBJ1-2
clone_size: .
v_call: TRBV5-1
d_call: .
cdr3_aa: CASSLTPRSGYGYTF
cdr3_nt: TGCGCCAGCAGCTTGACCCCTCGGTCGGGCTATGGCTACACCTTC

j_call: TRBJ2-2
clone_size: .
v_call: TRBV7-9
d_call: .
cdr3_aa: CASSPDSLTGELFF
cdr3_nt: TGTGCCAGCAGCCCGGACAGCCTCACCGGGGAGCTGTTTTTT

j_call: TRBJ2-1
clone_size: once
v_call: TRBV7-2
d_call: TRBD2
cdr3_aa: CASSLGSGGRNEQFF
cdr3_nt: TGTGCCAGCAGCTTAGGTAGCGGGGGGAGGAATGAGCAGTTCTTC

j_call: TRBJ1-1
clone_size: .
v_call: TRBV10-3
d_call: .
cdr3_aa: CAIMRGPGNTEAFF
cdr3_nt: TGTGCCATCATGAGAGGCCCTGGAAACACTGAAGCTTTCTTT

j_call: TRBJ1-3
clone_size: .
v_call: TRBV4-1
d_call: .
cdr3_aa: CASSLSDSGNTIYF
cdr3_nt: TGCGCCAGCAGCCTCAGTGACAGCGGAAACACCATATATTTT

j_call: TRBJ2-5
clone_size: .
v_call: TRBV5-5
d_call: .
cdr3_aa: CASSLGIRSQETQYF
cdr3_nt: TGTGCCAGCAGCTTGGGAATTAGATCCCAAGAGACCCAGTACTTC

j_call: TRBJ2-7
clone_size: .
v_call: TRBV6-1
d_call: TRBD1
cdr3_aa: CASSQIGQGSYEQYF
cdr3_nt: TGTGCCAGCAGTCAAATTGGACAGGGGTCCTACGAGCAGTACTTC

j_call: TRBJ2-7
clone_size: large
v_call: TRBV13
d_call: TRBD2
cdr3_aa: CASRGGLAGAYEQYF
cdr3_nt: TGTGCCAGCAGGGGCGGACTAGCGGGAGCCTACGAGCAGTACTTC

j_call: TRBJ1-5
clone_size: .
v_call: TRBV7-3
d_call: .
cdr3_aa: CASSLKAGVGQPQHF
cdr3_nt: TGTGCCAGCAGCTTAAAGGCGGGGGTAGGGCAGCCCCAGCATTTT

j_call: TRBJ2-7
clone_size: few
v_call: TRBV19
d_call: .
cdr3_aa: CASSSRRDTYEQYF
cdr3_nt: TGTGCCAGTAGTTCCCGGCGGGATACCTACGAGCAGTACTTC

j_call: TRBJ2-1
clone_size: few
v_call: TRBV19
d_call: TRBD2
cdr3_aa: CASRSSGREGEQFF
cdr3_nt: TGTGCCAGTCGATCTAGCGGGAGGGAGGGTGAGCAGTTCTTC

j_call: TRBJ1-1
clone_size: few
v_call: TRBV4-2
d_call: .
cdr3_aa: CASSPNAGTEAFF
cdr3_nt: TGTGCCAGCAGCCCCAACGCCGGCACTGAAGCTTTCTTT

j_call: TRBJ1-5
clone_size: .
v_call: TRBV2
d_call: TRBD1
cdr3_aa: CASTGTGEGQPQHF
cdr3_nt: TGTGCCAGCACCGGGACAGGGGAAGGGCAGCCCCAGCATTTT

j_call: TRBJ1-1
clone_size: once
v_call: TRBV6-5
d_call: .
cdr3_aa: CASSYAFRGNTEAFF
cdr3_nt: TGTGCCAGCAGTTACGCTTTCAGGGGGAACACTGAAGCTTTCTTT